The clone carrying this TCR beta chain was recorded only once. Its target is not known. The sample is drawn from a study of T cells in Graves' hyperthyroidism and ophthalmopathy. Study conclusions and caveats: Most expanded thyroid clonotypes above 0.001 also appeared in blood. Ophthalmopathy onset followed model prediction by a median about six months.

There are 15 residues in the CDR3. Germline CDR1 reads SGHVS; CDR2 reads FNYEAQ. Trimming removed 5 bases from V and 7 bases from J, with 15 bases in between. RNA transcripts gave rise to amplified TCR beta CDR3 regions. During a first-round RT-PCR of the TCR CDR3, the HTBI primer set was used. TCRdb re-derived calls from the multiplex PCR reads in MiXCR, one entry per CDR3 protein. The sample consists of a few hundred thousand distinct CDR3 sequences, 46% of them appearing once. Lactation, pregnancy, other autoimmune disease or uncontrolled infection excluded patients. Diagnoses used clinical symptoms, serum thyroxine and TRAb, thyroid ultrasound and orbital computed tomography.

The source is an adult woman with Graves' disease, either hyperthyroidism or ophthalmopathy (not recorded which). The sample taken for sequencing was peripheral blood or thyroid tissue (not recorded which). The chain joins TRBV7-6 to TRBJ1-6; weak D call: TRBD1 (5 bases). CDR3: CASSPSAGLNSPLHF. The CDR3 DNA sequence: TGTGCCAGCAGCCCCTCCGCAGGGCTCAATTCACCCCTCCACTTT.